The 23 T cell receptor beta chains below come from one sample, sequenced in a study of blood T cell repertoires in COVID-19. Method: immunoSEQ multiplex PCR; TCRdb's copy keeps in-frame clones and lacks some. The data hold 60,000 to 75,000 clones, with 65% to 85% observed a single time. The sequenced sample was peripheral blood. The receptors come from a woman aged 70-85 years with acute or convalescent COVID-19.

The rearrangement joins TRBV2 to TRBJ1-5; D not certain. CDR3 size: 12 residues. Germline V gene data show CDR1 as SNHLY and CDR2 as FYNNEI. Trimming pared 5 bases from V and 4 bases from J, leaving 6 bases between. In nucleotides, the CDR3 is TGTGCCAGCAGTCAGATTAATCAGCCCCAGCATTTT. Its protein product is CASSQINQPQHF.

This clone was seen once. The chain recombines TRBV2 with TRBJ1-1, with no clear D. V was pared by 4 bases and J by 14 bases, with 20 bases between. The CDR3 sequence is 13 residues long. Germline CDR1 reads SNHLY; CDR2 reads FYNNEI. This CDR3 reads CASSADFSARGFF. CDR3 DNA sequence: TGTGCCAGCAGTGCGGATTTTTCGGCCCGAGGGTTCTTT.

This chain connects TRBV6-5 to TRBJ1-1; D possibly corresponds to TRBD1 (5 bases). Trimming left V 2 bases short and J 4 bases short, with 11 bases between. Per germline, CDR1 MNHEY and CDR2 SVGAGI. CDR3 size: 14 residues. In DNA, the CDR3 is TGTGCCAGCAGTTACAGTACGGGGGGCACTGAAGCTTTCTTT. The encoded protein is CASSYSTGGTEAFF.

This clone is a singleton in its sample. V is TRBV28 and J is TRBJ2-2, with TRBD2 matching 9 bases. Germline V gene lookup returns CDR1 MDHEN and CDR2 SYDVKM. This CDR3 comprises 14 residues. Trimming at V came to 10 bases and at J to 7 bases, leaving 10 bases not matched to a gene. CDR3 sequence: CANSAGGLDGELFF. CDR3 DNA sequence: TGTGCCAACTCGGCGGGGGGGCTCGACGGGGAGCTGTTTTTT.

This chain uses TRBV24-1 with TRBJ2-3, with 7 bases identical to TRBD2. This CDR3 comprises 14 residues. Trimming cost V 1 base and J 7 bases; bases outside gene matches: 4. The germline gives CDR1 KGHDR, CDR2 SFDVKD. The CDR3 protein is CATSDFGEGNTQYF. DNA for the CDR3: TGTGCCACCAGTGATTTTGGGGAGGGGAATACGCAGTATTTT.

This clone was recorded a few times. The chain uses TRBV11-2 and TRBJ1-3; D is possibly TRBD1 (5 bases). Germline CDR1 and CDR2: SGHAT and FQNNGV. Between the trimmed V and J ends, which lost 1 base and 0 bases, there was a span of 13 bases. This CDR3 has 17 amino acids. The CDR3 is CASSLVGGASSGNTIYF. CDR3 coding DNA: TGTGCCAGCAGCTTAGTTGGAGGGGCGAGCTCTGGAAACACCATATATTTT.

This clone was counted at least ten times. The chain combines TRBV5-1 with TRBJ2-2, with a weak D call TRBD2 (5 bases). V gave up 3 bases and J gave up 4 bases, with 19 bases separating them. Germline V gives CDR1 SGHRS, CDR2 YFSETQ. CDR3 size: 17 residues. CDR3 residues: CASSSRATSEFTGELFF. The CDR3 DNA follows: TGCGCCAGCAGCTCACGGGCAACTAGTGAGTTCACCGGGGAGCTGTTTTTT.

Worth noting for this clone: Mismatch with germline at one junction end may stem from a read error. The gene calls are TRBV19 and TRBJ2-1; D ambiguous. The CDR3 covers 11 residues. The germline V gene encodes CDR1 LNHDA and CDR2 SQIVND (reference sequence). CDR3 amino acids: CASSISLVSIF. The CDR3, as DNA: TGTGCCAGTAGTATTTCGCTAGTATCGATCTTC.

V is TRBV9 and J is TRBJ2-1; D is possibly TRBD2 (6 bases). Germline V gene data show CDR1 as SGDLS and CDR2 as YYNGEE. Between the trimmed V and J ends, which lost 1 base and 8 bases, there was a span of 19 bases. This CDR3 is 16 amino acids long. The CDR3 region is CASSVTSGLTGDEQFF. CDR3 DNA: TGTGCCAGCAGCGTAACTTCGGGCCTTACGGGGGATGAGCAGTTCTTC.

V and J are TRBV30 and TRBJ2-2; 11 nucleotides align to TRBD1. The V and J ends lost 8 bases and 6 bases, in that order; junction bases with no gene match: 8. Germline V gives CDR1 GTSNPN, CDR2 SVGIG (reference sequence). CDR3 size: 14 residues. CDR3 bases: TGTGCCCGGACCGGGGGACAGGGGGCCGGGGAGCTGTTTTTT. Encoded protein: CARTGGQGAGELFF.

J is TRBJ2-7 and V is TRBV5-1; 8 bases are shared with TRBD1. V trimming: 4 bases; J trimming: 5 bases; junction bases outside the gene matches: 8. Germline V gene data show CDR1 as SGHRS and CDR2 as YFSETQ. The CDR3 runs to 14 residues. The CDR3 region is CASSRGQGKDEQYF. CDR3 in DNA: TGCGCCAGCAGCCGCGGACAGGGAAAAGACGAGCAGTACTTC.

The chain couples TRBV10-3 to TRBJ2-3; the D gene is possibly TRBD2 (6 bases). The CDR3 covers 14 residues. V lost 3 bases and J 4 bases, leaving 11 bases between the germline ends. The V gene's germline CDR1 is ENHRY and CDR2 SYGVKD. CDR3 in DNA: TGTGCCATCAGTGACCCGGGGGTGGCAGATACGCAGTATTTT. Translation gives CAISDPGVADTQYF.

The genes are TRBV7-2 and TRBJ2-5, with D hard to call. CDR3 size: 13 residues. The V gene lost 7 bases and the J gene lost 5 bases, with 14 bases spanning the gap. In germline, CDR1 is SGHTA, CDR2 FQGNSA. The CDR3, as DNA: TGTGCCAGCATCCCCCTTAACGGGGAGACCCAGTACTTC. This gives the protein CASIPLNGETQYF.

V usage is TRBV10-3 and J usage is TRBJ2-1, with 8 bases matching TRBD2. The germline V gene encodes CDR1 ENHRY and CDR2 SYGVKD. This CDR3 contains 16 residues. V lost 3 bases and J lost 9; bases outside the gene matches: 13. This CDR3 is CAISEQVAGPRGEQFF. In DNA form, the CDR3 reads TGTGCCATCAGTGAACAAGTAGCGGGGCCCCGAGGTGAGCAGTTCTTC.

This chain links TRBV7-9 with TRBJ1-1; D might be TRBD1 (5 bases). This CDR3 spans 16 amino acids. Trimming stripped 1 base from V and 9 bases from J, with 21 bases between. Germline V gene data show CDR1 as SEHNR and CDR2 as FQNEAQ (reference sequence). CDR3: CASSLDSGGAQGQAFF. The CDR3 DNA follows: TGTGCCAGCAGCTTAGATAGTGGTGGGGCGCAAGGTCAAGCTTTCTTT. Supplemented by reference TRBV7-9 and TRBJ1-1, the full variable domain reads DTGVSQNPRHKITKRGQNVTFRCDPISEHNRLYWYRQTLGQGPEFLTYFQNEAQLEKSRLLSDRFSAERPKGSFSTLEIQRTEQGDSAMYLCASSLDSGGAQGQAFFGQGTRLTVV.

This chain connects TRBV7-9 to TRBJ1-5, with 8 bases identical to TRBD1. Losses at the gene ends were 2 bases for V and 1 base for J; bases not matched to a gene: 1. There are 15 residues in the CDR3. CDR1 and CDR2 (germline): SEHNR, FQNEAQ (reference sequence). In DNA, the CDR3 is TGTGCCAGCAGCTTACAGGGGGCGAGCAATCAGCCCCAGCATTTT. It codes for CASSLQGASNQPQHF.

This chain connects TRBV18 to TRBJ1-6, with D maybe TRBD1 (5 bases). CDR3 size: 13 residues. Trimming stripped 6 bases from V and 7 bases from J, with 10 bases between. Germline lookup yields CDR1 KGHSH and CDR2 LQKENI. Here the CDR3 reads CASSPGGNSPLHF. CDR3 coding DNA: TGTGCCAGCTCGCCGGGGGGAAATTCACCCCTCCACTTT.

This sequence joins TRBV19 and TRBJ1-4; 8 nucleotides align to TRBD1. Germline lookup yields CDR1 LNHDA and CDR2 SQIVND (reference sequence). V trimming: 11 bases; J trimming: 2 bases; junction bases outside the gene matches: 10. The length of the CDR3 is 15 residues. The CDR3 DNA reads TGTGCCTCAAGGGGGACAGGATGGACTAATGAAAAACTGTTTTTT. Its translation is CASRGTGWTNEKLFF.

This sequence joins TRBV4-1 and TRBJ2-6; the D is unclear. The germline V gene encodes CDR1 MGHRA and CDR2 YSYEKL. The CDR3 runs 15 residues. With 4 bases removed from V and 2 bases from J, the gap between germline ends came to 9 bases. The CDR3 protein is CASSRSLTGANVLTF. The CDR3 DNA reads TGCGCCAGCAGCCGGTCACTAACTGGGGCCAACGTCCTGACTTTC.

The rearrangement links TRBV7-9 to TRBJ2-5, with 11 bases identical to TRBD2. Germline V lookup: CDR1 SEHNR, CDR2 FQNEAQ (reference sequence). This CDR3 spans 16 amino acids. Trimming cost V 5 bases and J 5 bases; bases outside gene matches: 10. The CDR3 coding sequence is TGTGCCAGCAGCGAGAGGACTAGCGGGTTACCTGAGACCCAGTACTTC. Its translation: CASSERTSGLPETQYF.

This chain connects TRBV19 to TRBJ1-4; 7 bases line up with TRBD1. The germline V gene encodes CDR1 LNHDA and CDR2 SQIVND (reference sequence). The J segment lost 4 bases and the V segment lost 5 bases, leaving 10 bases of the junction unmatched. There are 16 residues in the CDR3. DNA for the CDR3: TGTGCCAGTAGTTCATCAGGGGGTCTGGGTAATGAAAAACTGTTTTTT. This codes for CASSSSGGLGNEKLFF.

The chain combines TRBV3-1 (or the pseudogene TRBV3-2) with TRBJ1-4; D call uncertain. This CDR3 has 13 amino acids. Germline assignment: CDR1 LGHDT and CDR2 YNNKEL (reference sequence). V shed 6 bases and J shed 5 bases, with 10 bases lying between them. The CDR3: CASSHSRNEKLFF. In DNA, the CDR3 is TGTGCCAGCAGTCATTCCCGGAATGAAAAACTGTTTTTT.

There are a few counts of this clone. This chain uses TRBV7-2 with TRBJ1-3; D gene unclear. The V end lost 3 bases, the J end lost 0 bases, and 15 bases lay between the germline ends. The CDR3 runs 17 residues. The germline V gene encodes CDR1 SGHTA and CDR2 FQGNSA. The CDR3 nucleotides read TGTGCCAGCAGCTTCTCTAGACCCGTACTCTCTGGAAACACCATATATTTT. It is translated as CASSFSRPVLSGNTIYF.